The subject of this entry is one TCR beta chain. The antigen it recognizes is unknown. No per-base quality is available; no much larger clone lies one base away. These data come from a study of technical replicates of blood from a handful of donors (dated by TCRdb to 2015 to 2018). The library came from the immunoSEQ multiplex PCR assay. TCRdb mirrors the immuneACCESS table, restricted to in-frame sequences. Some clones are absent from its copies; in checked studies, under half trace to an unresolved V gene, and the reason for the others is unknown. This sample gives 95,000 to 100,000 clones in total; approximately 96% of them show up just once. The ten top clones hold 0.2% to 0.25% of the sample. For CDR1 and CDR2, the germline V gene lists MDHEN and SYDVKM. Cut back by 7 bases and 6 bases, the V and J ends lie 19 bases apart. Including the terminal cysteine and phenylalanine, the CDR3 comprises 15 residues. The entry retains the CDR3 DNA only, 45 bases that are in frame from base 1.

The sequence was collected from a human donor in good health. This sequence uses TRBV28 and TRBJ1-3; matching of 5 bases hints at TRBD1 as the D gene. The sequenced sample consisted of T cells isolated from PBMCs. The DNA sequence follows: TGTGCCAGCATTCACACGGGGGGGGAAGAAAACACCATATATTTT. It is translated as CASIHTGGEENTIYF.